This T cell receptor beta chain derives from a study of control samples from healthy donors and cancer patients. Repertoires were generated with immunoSEQ multiplex PCR, while TCRdb's copy carries only in-frame clones and drops some. The data hold over 45,000 clones, with roughly 90% observed a single time. The CDR3 is made up of 14 amino acids. Trimming shortened V by 9 bases and J by 13 bases, and 27 bases separated the two germline ends. Germline V lookup: CDR1 ENHRY, CDR2 SYGVKD. The TCR originated in a man aged 35-49 years with colorectal cancer. The chain is built from TRBV10-3 and TRBJ1-2; no clear D gene. Sequencing input: PBMCs. For the CDR3, the DNA is TGTGCCATTAACCCAGACATAATGGGCCGGTCCTCCACCTTC. It specifies CAINPDIMGRSSTF.